A single sample is the source of the 14 T cell receptor beta chains below, sequenced in a study of blood T cell repertoires in COVID-19. The protocol was immunoSEQ multiplex PCR, while the TCRdb copy is restricted to in-frame clones and leaves out a portion. The top ten clones hold over 10% of a sample with around 100,000 clones, 84% of them seen once. Sequenced: peripheral blood. These receptor sequences come from a human donor in a cohort sampled during active or convalescent COVID-19.

V usage is TRBV12-3 or TRBV12-4 and J usage is TRBJ2-7; a possible D gene is TRBD1 (5 bases). The CDR3 is 13 residues long. V gave up 6 bases and J gave up 2 bases, with 11 bases separating them. CDR3 in amino acids: CASSRQRTYEQYF. The DNA of the CDR3 is TGTGCCAGCAGCCGACAGAGGACCTACGAGCAGTACTTC.

The rearrangement joins TRBV6-5 to TRBJ1-1; no definite D call. Trimming left V 6 bases short and J 5 bases short, with 13 bases between. The CDR3 sequence is 13 residues long. CDR1 is MNHEY, CDR2 SVGAGI, per germline. The CDR3 DNA reads TGTGCCAGCAGCGCCCCATGGCGGACTGAAGCTTTCTTT. As protein: CASSAPWRTEAFF.

This clone was counted a single time. J is TRBJ2-3 and V is TRBV4-1; weak D call: TRBD1 (6 bases). V lost 1 base and J 2 bases, leaving 7 bases between the germline ends. Germline CDR1 is MGHRA and CDR2 is YSYEKL. The CDR3 has 14 amino acids. The CDR3 DNA follows: TGCGCCAGCAGCCAAGGGGACAACACAGATACGCAGTATTTT. This sequence encodes CASSQGDNTDTQYF.

This clone was detected only a few times. V and J are TRBV6-5 and TRBJ1-1, with TRBD1 matching over 8 bases. This CDR3 has 16 residues. The germline V gene encodes CDR1 MNHEY and CDR2 SVGAGI. V was clipped by 2 bases and J by 1 base; unmatched bases: 6. The CDR3 sequence is CASSYGAGTGNTEAFF. CDR3 nucleotides: TGTGCCAGCAGTTACGGGGCGGGGACAGGGAACACTGAAGCTTTCTTT.

This clone showed up just a few times. The chain combines TRBV19 with TRBJ2-1; 8 nucleotides align to TRBD1. The CDR3 totals 15 residues. V dropped 9 bases and J dropped 6; count of bases not matched to a gene: 13. Germline V lookup: CDR1 LNHDA, CDR2 SQIVND (reference sequence). CDR3 loop: CASRARWTGINEQFF. In nucleotides, the CDR3 is TGTGCCAGCCGTGCTAGATGGACAGGGATCAATGAGCAGTTCTTC.

This chain uses TRBV5-6 with TRBJ1-5; D uncertain. V gave up 0 bases and J gave up 5 bases, with 15 bases separating them. The CDR3 length is 16 residues. CDR1 SGHDT and CDR2 YYEEEE come from the germline V gene. CDR3 DNA: TGTGCCAGCAGCTTGGGAGCTGGAGGGCTGGATCAGCCCCAGCATTTT. Translation: CASSLGAGGLDQPQHF.

DNA of the CDR3: TGTGCCTGGAGCGCCCGTACGGATCAGCCCCAGCATTTT. Residues: CAWSARTDQPQHF. The V and J genes are TRBV30 and TRBJ1-5; D unclear. The V gene lost 3 bases and the J gene lost 5 bases, with 11 bases spanning the gap. The CDR3 spans 13 residues. The V gene's germline CDR1 is GTSNPN and CDR2 SVGIG (reference sequence).

The sample holds one count of this clone. The chain uses TRBV3-1 (or the pseudogene TRBV3-2) and TRBJ1-1; D not certain. V lost 2 bases to trimming and J lost 8 bases, with 12 bases between them. This CDR3 is built from 13 residues. Germline values: CDR1 LGHDT, CDR2 YNNKEL (reference sequence). The CDR3 DNA sequence: TGTGCCAGCAGCCAACGGTCGGTCTTAGAAGCTTTCTTT. This gives the protein CASSQRSVLEAFF.

The rearrangement links TRBV27 to TRBJ2-5; TRBD1 aligns across 8 bases. J gave up 1 base and V 6 bases, and 4 bases lay outside the gene matches. The CDR3 loop spans 14 amino acids. The germline gives CDR1 MNHEY, CDR2 SMNVEV (reference sequence). DNA of the CDR3: TGTGCCAGCAGCTCAGGGGGCTTCCAAGAGACCCAGTACTTC. This sequence encodes CASSSGGFQETQYF.

The chain employs TRBV11-2 and TRBJ1-5; the D gene is possibly TRBD1 (6 bases). CDR3 size: 13 residues. Germline CDR1 and CDR2: SGHAT and FQNNGV. Between the trimmed V and J ends, which lost 5 bases and 3 bases, there was a span of 8 bases. As DNA, the CDR3 is TGTGCCAGCAGCCAGGGGATCAATCAGCCCCAGCATTTT. It codes for CASSQGINQPQHF. The full variable domain, rest sourced from reference TRBV11-2 and TRBJ1-5, is EAGVAQSPRYKIIEKRQSVAFWCNPISGHATLYWYQQILGQGPKLLIQFQNNGVVDDSQLPKDRFSAERLKGVDSTLKIQPAKLEDSAVYLCASSQGINQPQHFGDGTRLSIL.

The J gene is TRBJ1-6, the V gene TRBV2; 7 nucleotides line up with TRBD1. This CDR3 has 15 residues. The germline gives CDR1 SNHLY, CDR2 FYNNEI. V was pared by 6 bases and J by 6 bases, with 8 bases of the junction left unmatched. CDR3 DNA: TGTGCCAGCAGGGCCGGACAGGAGGTTAATTCACCCCTCCACTTT. Its translation: CASRAGQEVNSPLHF.

This chain links TRBV5-6 with TRBJ1-5, with D maybe TRBD1 (6 bases). The CDR3 consists of 15 residues. The germline CDR1 and CDR2 sequences are SGHDT and YYEEEE. V lost 3 bases and J 2 bases, leaving 12 bases between the germline ends. As DNA, the CDR3 is TGTGCCAGCAGCTGGGGGCCCGAGGGCAATCAGCCCCAGCATTTT. Translated: CASSWGPEGNQPQHF.

This clone was picked up a small number of times. The chain links TRBV18 to TRBJ2-5; tentatively, D is TRBD2 (5 bases). The V and J ends lost 6 bases and 2 bases respectively, with 10 bases between them. The CDR3 is 13 amino acids. CDR1 is KGHSH and CDR2 is LQKENI in the germline V gene. The CDR3 bases are TGTGCCAGCTCGACCGGGGTGCAAGAGACCCAGTACTTC. Translated, it gives CASSTGVQETQYF.

The chain has TRBV2 and TRBJ1-3, with D maybe TRBD1 (6 bases). V was cut by 7 bases and J by 0 bases, with 10 bases left in between. The CDR3 is made up of 14 amino acids. From germline, CDR1 is SNHLY and CDR2 FYNNEI. This CDR3 reads CASTRGTSGNTIYF. For the CDR3, the DNA is TGTGCCAGCACCAGGGGAACCTCTGGAAACACCATATATTTT. Looking up the rest from reference TRBV2 and TRBJ1-3 gives the full variable domain: EPEVTQTPSHQVTQMGQEVILRCVPISNHLYFYWYRQILGQKVEFLVSFYNNEISEKSEIFDDQFSVERPDGSNFTLKIRSTKLEDSAMYFCASTRGTSGNTIYFGEGSWLTVV.